This is a list of T cell receptor beta chains from one sample in a study of shared clonotypes between healthy human individuals. Using immunoSEQ multiplex PCR, the repertoire was profiled, and TCRdb retains in-frame clones only, with some absent. The top ten hold about 1.5% of the sample, which has about 2,100,000 clones, approximately 94% seen once. Sequenced: naive CD8+ T cells from PBMCs. These TCRs come from a man younger than 35 in good health. Some clones in this sample may be carry-over from other donors' samples. The CDR3 runs from the conserved cysteine through the conserved F or W. The D gene is left open where the match is weak. The listing skips clone size in some rows; elsewhere it reads once, few, many or a size class.

clone_size: NA; v_call: TRBV19; j_call: TRBJ2-3; d_call: TRBD1; cdr3_aa: CASSIVDRGDTDTQYF; cdr3_nt: TGTGCCAGTAGTATAGTCGACAGGGGGGACACAGATACGCAGTATTTT
clone_size: few; v_call: TRBV27; j_call: TRBJ1-2; d_call: TRBD1; cdr3_aa: CASNSLTGTGTYGYTF; cdr3_nt: TGTGCCAGCAACTCCCTAACTGGGACAGGGACGTATGGCTACACCTTC
clone_size: NA; v_call: TRBV7-9; j_call: TRBJ2-3; d_call: TRBD2; cdr3_aa: CASRGEAGVTDTQYF; cdr3_nt: TGTGCCAGCAGGGGGGAAGCGGGAGTGACAGATACGCAGTATTTT
clone_size: NA; v_call: TRBV19; j_call: TRBJ2-7; d_call: NA; cdr3_aa: CASSIGGTSYEQYF; cdr3_nt: TGTGCCAGTAGTATCGGGGGGACATCCTACGAGCAGTACTTC
clone_size: once; v_call: TRBV19; j_call: TRBJ1-4; d_call: NA; cdr3_aa: CASRKQGPNEKLFF; cdr3_nt: TGTGCCAGCAGGAAGCAGGGGCCTAATGAAAAACTGTTTTTT
clone_size: NA; v_call: TRBV28; j_call: TRBJ1-1; d_call: NA; cdr3_aa: CASSTGTPNTEAFF; cdr3_nt: TGTGCCAGCAGCACCGGGACACCGAACACTGAAGCTTTCTTT
clone_size: NA; v_call: TRBV18; j_call: TRBJ1-2; d_call: NA; cdr3_aa: CASSPGRSSLYGYTF; cdr3_nt: TGTGCCAGCTCCCCGGGGAGGAGCAGCCTTTATGGCTACACCTTC
clone_size: NA; v_call: TRBV21-1; j_call: TRBJ2-1; d_call: NA; cdr3_aa: CASSKGLSREDNEQFF; cdr3_nt: TGTGCCAGCAGCAAAGGTCTCAGTCGTGAAGACAATGAGCAGTTCTTC
clone_size: NA; v_call: TRBV28; j_call: TRBJ1-1; d_call: NA; cdr3_aa: CASSGGWGYAEAFF; cdr3_nt: TGTGCCAGCAGCGGGGGTTGGGGGTACGCTGAAGCTTTCTTT
clone_size: NA; v_call: TRBV9; j_call: TRBJ2-2; d_call: NA; cdr3_aa: CASSVTSGELFF; cdr3_nt: TGTGCCAGCAGCGTAACTTCCGGGGAGCTGTTTTTT
clone_size: NA; v_call: TRBV29-1; j_call: TRBJ1-2; d_call: NA; cdr3_aa: CSVETQGPGYTF; cdr3_nt: TGCAGCGTCGAAACTCAGGGGCCTGGCTACACCTTC
clone_size: NA; v_call: TRBV6-5; j_call: TRBJ2-7; d_call: NA; cdr3_aa: CASTMWGSPPEQYF; cdr3_nt: TGTGCCAGCACCATGTGGGGGAGCCCTCCCGAGCAGTACTTC
clone_size: NA; v_call: TRBV28; j_call: TRBJ2-2; d_call: NA; cdr3_aa: CASSSLVGANTGELFF; cdr3_nt: TGTGCCAGCAGTTCCTTGGTGGGCGCGAACACCGGGGAGCTGTTTTTT